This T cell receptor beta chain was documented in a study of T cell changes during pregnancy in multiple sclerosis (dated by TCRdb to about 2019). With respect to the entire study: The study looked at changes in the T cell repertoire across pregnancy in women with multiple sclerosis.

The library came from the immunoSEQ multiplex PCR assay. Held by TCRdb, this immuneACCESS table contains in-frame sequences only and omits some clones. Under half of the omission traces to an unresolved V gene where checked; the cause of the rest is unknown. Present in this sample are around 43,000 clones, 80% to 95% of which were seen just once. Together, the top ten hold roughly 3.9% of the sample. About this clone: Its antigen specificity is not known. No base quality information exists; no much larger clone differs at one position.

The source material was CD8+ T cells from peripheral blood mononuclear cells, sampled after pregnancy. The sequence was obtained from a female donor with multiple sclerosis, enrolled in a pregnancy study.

The CDR3 amino acid sequence is: CASSFGTGLNEQYF. The DNA is as follows: TGTGCCAGCAGTTTCGGGACAGGGCTAAACGAGCAGTACTTC. This chain is built from TRBV27 and TRBJ2-7; TRBD1 matches 9 bases in the middle. The CDR3 contains 14 residues, cysteine and phenylalanine counted. Only the CDR3 region is kept as DNA, spanning 42 bases read in frame from base 1. According to the germline V gene (reference sequence), CDR1 reads MNHEY and CDR2 reads SMNVEV. Germline trimming: 3 bases from V, 5 bases from J; junction bases outside gene matches: 5.